The 4 T cell receptor beta chains given below trace back to one sample, sequenced in a study of blood T cell repertoires in COVID-19. Using immunoSEQ multiplex PCR, the repertoire was profiled, and TCRdb retains in-frame clones only, with some absent. The sample shows roughly 61,000 clones, under 80% of them seen only once. Sample: PBMCs or T cells enriched from blood (not recorded which). These receptors were obtained from a woman aged 60-75 years who had been exposed to COVID-19.

The J gene is TRBJ1-2, the V gene TRBV2; 10 nucleotides agree with TRBD1. J was trimmed by 5 bases and V by 9 bases; bases with no gene match: 9. Germline V CDR1 and CDR2: SNHLY, FYNNEI. The CDR3 is 14 residues long. CDR3: CARGEGTGAYGYTF. In nucleotides, the CDR3 is TGTGCCAGAGGGGAAGGGACAGGGGCATATGGCTACACCTTC.

The V call is TRBV27, the J call TRBJ2-1, with 9 bases identical to TRBD1. The CDR3 loop spans 12 amino acids. Germline V gives CDR1 MNHEY, CDR2 SMNVEV (reference sequence). The J segment lost 9 bases and the V segment lost 10 bases, leaving 7 bases of the junction unmatched. The CDR3, as DNA: TGTGCCACCGGACAGGGGATGGGTGAGCAGTTCTTC. It is translated as CATGQGMGEQFF.

Ten or more counts support this clone. V gene TRBV9 combines with J gene TRBJ2-7; maybe TRBD2 (6 bases). Trimming took off 3 bases at V and 6 bases at J, with 13 bases between the two ends. The CDR3 extends over 13 amino acids. The germline V gene has CDR1 SGDLS and CDR2 YYNGEE. CDR3 region: CASSETSKTEQYF. CDR3 bases: TGTGCCAGCAGCGAAACTAGCAAGACCGAGCAGTACTTC.

The J gene is TRBJ2-5, the V gene TRBV7-9, with 12 bases that match TRBD1. V lost 4 bases, J lost 2 bases, and 5 bases stayed unmatched. CDR3 length equals 16 residues. The germline gives CDR1 SEHNR, CDR2 FQNEAQ (reference sequence). The CDR3 sequence: CASSSGGQGAQETQYF. The CDR3 DNA sequence: TGTGCCAGCAGCTCGGGGGGACAGGGGGCACAAGAGACCCAGTACTTC.